Detailed here is one T cell receptor beta chain. Its target is not known. The data derive from a study of cytomegalovirus exposure and HLA in healthy donors. Study-level points and caveats: Listed as cytomegalovirus-associated were more than 150 TCR beta chains.

This CDR3 has 18 residues. After removal of 2 bases from V and 7 bases from J, the junction contained 17 bases not matched to a gene. Germline CDR1 reads SGHDT; CDR2 reads YYEEEE. The PCR employed 60 Vbeta primers together with 13 Jbeta primers. The table came from immunoSEQ multiplex PCR; TCRdb's copy has only in-frame clones and leaves some out. The sample shows around 150,000 clones, approximately 67% of them seen only once. The chain couples TRBV5-6 to TRBJ2-1; 8 positions agree with TRBD2. The specimen was PBMCs. The receptor was derived from a woman aged 60-70 years in good health and CMV-seronegative. CDR3 region: CASSFPPLAGLGTNEQFF. CDR3 nucleotides: TGTGCCAGCAGCTTTCCCCCTCTAGCGGGCCTGGGGACTAATGAGCAGTTCTTC.